This T cell receptor beta chain stems from a study of identifying expanded T cells in peripheral blood. Study-level findings and limits: Differentially abundant clones: 1 to 1.5 between replicates, about 16 at around 14 days, over 18 at four. Across healthy donors, higher total template counts meant significantly greater approximately two-week count variance.

A remark on this clone: No antigen is known for it.

The CDR3 extends over 16 amino acids. Germline assignment: CDR1 LNHDA and CDR2 SQIVND (reference sequence). The J segment lost 1 base and the V segment lost 5 bases, leaving 8 bases of the junction unmatched. The table came from immunoSEQ multiplex PCR; TCRdb's copy has only in-frame clones and leaves some out. The sample lists roughly 130,000 clones; 80% to 90% were seen once. Healthy donors had no documented immune events, such as infections, while sampled. The material sequenced was blood. The rearrangement joins TRBV19 to TRBJ2-7; 10 bases map to TRBD1. The sequence was collected from a person aged 18 to 69 in good health. The chain's CDR3 is CASSPSGTGESYEQYF. For the CDR3, the DNA is TGTGCCAGTAGTCCCTCCGGGACAGGGGAATCCTACGAGCAGTACTTC.